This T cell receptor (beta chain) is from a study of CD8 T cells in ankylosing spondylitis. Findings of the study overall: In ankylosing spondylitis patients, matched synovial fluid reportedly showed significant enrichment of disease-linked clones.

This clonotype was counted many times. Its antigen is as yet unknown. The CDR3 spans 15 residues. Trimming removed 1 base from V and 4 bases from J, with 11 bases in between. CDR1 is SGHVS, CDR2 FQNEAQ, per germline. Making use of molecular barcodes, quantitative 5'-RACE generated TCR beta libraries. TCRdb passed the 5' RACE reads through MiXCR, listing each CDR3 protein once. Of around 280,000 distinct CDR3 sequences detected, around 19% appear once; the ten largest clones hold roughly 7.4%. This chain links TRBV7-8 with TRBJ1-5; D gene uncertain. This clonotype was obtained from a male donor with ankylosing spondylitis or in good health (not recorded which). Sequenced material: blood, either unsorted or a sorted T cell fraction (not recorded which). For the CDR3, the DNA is TGTGCCAGCAGCTTAGAGCTAGGGCTAAATCAGCCCCAGCATTTT. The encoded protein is CASSLELGLNQPQHF. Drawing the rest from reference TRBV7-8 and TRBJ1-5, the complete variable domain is GAGVSQSPRYKVAKRGQDVALRCDPISGHVSLFWYQQALGQGPEFLTYFQNEAQLDKSGLPSDRFFAERPEGSVSTLKIQRTQQEDSAVYLCASSLELGLNQPQHFGDGTRLSIL.